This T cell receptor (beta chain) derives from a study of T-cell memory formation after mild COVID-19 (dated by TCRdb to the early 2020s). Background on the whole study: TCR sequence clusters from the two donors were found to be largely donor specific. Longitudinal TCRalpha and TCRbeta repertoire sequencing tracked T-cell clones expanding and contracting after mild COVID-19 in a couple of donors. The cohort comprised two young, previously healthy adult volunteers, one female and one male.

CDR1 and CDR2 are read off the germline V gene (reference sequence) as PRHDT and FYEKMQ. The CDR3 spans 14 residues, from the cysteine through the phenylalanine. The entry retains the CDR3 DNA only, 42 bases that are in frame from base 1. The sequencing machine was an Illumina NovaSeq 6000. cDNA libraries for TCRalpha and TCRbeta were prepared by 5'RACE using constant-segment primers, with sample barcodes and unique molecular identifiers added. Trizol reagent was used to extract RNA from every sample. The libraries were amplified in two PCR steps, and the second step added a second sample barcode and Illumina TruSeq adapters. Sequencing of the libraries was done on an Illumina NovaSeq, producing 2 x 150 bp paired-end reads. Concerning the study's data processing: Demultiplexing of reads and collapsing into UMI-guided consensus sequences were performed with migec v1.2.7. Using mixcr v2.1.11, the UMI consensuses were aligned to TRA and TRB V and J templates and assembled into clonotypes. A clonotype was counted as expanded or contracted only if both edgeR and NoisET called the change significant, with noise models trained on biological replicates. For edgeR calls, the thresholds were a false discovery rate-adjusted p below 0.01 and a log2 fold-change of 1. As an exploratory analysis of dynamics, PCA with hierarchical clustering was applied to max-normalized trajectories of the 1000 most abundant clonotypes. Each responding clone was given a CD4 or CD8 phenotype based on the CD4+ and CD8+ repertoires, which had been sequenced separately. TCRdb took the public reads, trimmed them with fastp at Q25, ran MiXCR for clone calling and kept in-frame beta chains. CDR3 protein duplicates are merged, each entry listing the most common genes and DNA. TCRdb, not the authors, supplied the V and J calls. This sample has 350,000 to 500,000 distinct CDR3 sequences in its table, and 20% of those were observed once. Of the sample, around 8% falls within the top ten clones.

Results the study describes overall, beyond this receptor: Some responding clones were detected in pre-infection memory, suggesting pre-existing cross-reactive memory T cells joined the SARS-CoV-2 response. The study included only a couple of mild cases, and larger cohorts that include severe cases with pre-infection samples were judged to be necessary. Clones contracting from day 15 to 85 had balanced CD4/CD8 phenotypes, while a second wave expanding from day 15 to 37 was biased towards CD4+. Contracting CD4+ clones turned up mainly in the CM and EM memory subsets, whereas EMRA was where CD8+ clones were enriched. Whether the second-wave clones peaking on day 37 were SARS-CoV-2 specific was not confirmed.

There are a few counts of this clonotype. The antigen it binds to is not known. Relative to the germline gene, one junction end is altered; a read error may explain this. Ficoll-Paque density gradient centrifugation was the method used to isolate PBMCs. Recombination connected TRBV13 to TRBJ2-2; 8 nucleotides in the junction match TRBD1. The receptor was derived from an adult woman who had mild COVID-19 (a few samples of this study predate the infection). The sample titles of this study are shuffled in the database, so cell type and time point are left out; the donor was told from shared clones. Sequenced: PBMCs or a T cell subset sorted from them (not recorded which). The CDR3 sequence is CASSIGQGTGELFF. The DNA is TGTGCCAGCAGCATAGGACAGGGCACCGGGGAGCTGTTTTTT.